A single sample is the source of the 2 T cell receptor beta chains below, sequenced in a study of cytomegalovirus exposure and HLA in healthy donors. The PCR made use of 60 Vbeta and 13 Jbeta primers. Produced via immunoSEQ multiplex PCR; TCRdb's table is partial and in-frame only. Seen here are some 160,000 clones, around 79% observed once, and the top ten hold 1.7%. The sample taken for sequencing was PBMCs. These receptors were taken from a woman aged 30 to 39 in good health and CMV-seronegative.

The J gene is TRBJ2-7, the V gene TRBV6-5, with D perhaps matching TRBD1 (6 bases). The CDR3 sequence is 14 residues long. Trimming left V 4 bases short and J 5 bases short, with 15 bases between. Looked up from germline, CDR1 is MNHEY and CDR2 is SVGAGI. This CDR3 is CASSSTGPVDEQYF. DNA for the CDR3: TGTGCCAGCAGTTCGACAGGTCCCGTGGACGAGCAGTACTTC.

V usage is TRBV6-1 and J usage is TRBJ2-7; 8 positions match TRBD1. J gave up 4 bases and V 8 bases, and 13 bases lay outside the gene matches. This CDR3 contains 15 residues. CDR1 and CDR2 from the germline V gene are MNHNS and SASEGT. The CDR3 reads CASEGRQGATYEQYF. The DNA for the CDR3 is TGTGCCAGCGAGGGTAGGCAGGGGGCAACTTACGAGCAGTACTTC.